These 31 T cell receptor beta chains originate from one sample sequenced in a study of T-cell memory formation after mild COVID-19. TCRdb recomputed calls from the 5' RACE reads with MiXCR, one row per CDR3 protein. The repertoire holds approximately 440,000 distinct CDR3 sequences, 20% seen once, with 8.4% in the top ten. What was sequenced was PBMCs or a T cell subset sorted from them (not recorded which). These receptors all stem from an adult woman who had mild COVID-19 (a few samples of this study predate the infection). Cell type and time point are not known.

The chain has TRBV5-5 and TRBJ2-1; 7 nucleotides line up with TRBD2. The CDR3 spans 15 residues. The germline gives CDR1 SGHKS, CDR2 YYEKEE (reference sequence). With V trimmed by 4 bases and J by 2 bases, 6 bases remained unmatched. CDR3 sequence: CASSRMSGTYNEQFF. DNA of the CDR3: TGTGCCAGCAGCCGAATGAGCGGGACCTACAATGAGCAGTTCTTC.

This sequence joins TRBV9 and TRBJ2-1, with a possible D match to TRBD2 (5 bases). Germline-derived CDR1 and CDR2 are SGDLS and YYNGEE. Trimming removed 0 bases at V and 8 bases at J, with 12 bases between. This CDR3 comprises 14 residues. CDR3 nucleotides: TGTGCCAGCAGCGTAGTCCAATTCGGGGATGAGCAGTTCTTC. This encodes CASSVVQFGDEQFF.

The chain joins TRBV2 to TRBJ2-7; 8 bases agree with TRBD2. The CDR3 consists of 17 residues. Germline trimming cut 6 bases from V and 2 bases from J; bases unmatched to any gene: 15. Looked up from germline, CDR1 is SNHLY and CDR2 is FYNNEI. This chain's CDR3 is CASRRFLAGKNPYEQYF. CDR3 DNA sequence: TGTGCCAGCAGGAGGTTTCTAGCGGGCAAAAACCCCTACGAGCAGTACTTC. The full variable domain, with the rest looked up from reference TRBV2 and TRBJ2-7, is EPEVTQTPSHQVTQMGQEVILRCVPISNHLYFYWYRQILGQKVEFLVSFYNNEISEKSEIFDDQFSVERPDGSNFTLKIRSTKLEDSAMYFCASRRFLAGKNPYEQYFGPGTRLTVT.

This clonotype showed up many times. The chain recombines TRBV5-1 with TRBJ1-3; TRBD1 agrees at 11 bases. Germline V CDR1 and CDR2: SGHRS, YFSETQ. The CDR3 sequence is 18 residues long. V lost 4 bases to trimming and J lost 0 bases; unmatched junction nucleotides: 9. The CDR3 DNA reads as TGCGCCAGCAGCCTCGGACAGGGGGCAGGAGGCTCTGGAAACACCATATATTTT. Translating it yields CASSLGQGAGGSGNTIYF.

The J gene is TRBJ2-6, the V gene TRBV24-1; D not resolved. With 0 bases removed from V and 0 bases from J, the gap between germline ends came to 5 bases. The CDR3 has 16 amino acids. Germline V lookup: CDR1 KGHDR, CDR2 SFDVKD. CDR3 in amino acids: CATSDLPSSGANVLTF. CDR3 nucleotides: TGTGCCACCAGTGATTTGCCTAGCTCTGGGGCCAACGTCCTGACTTTC.

This clonotype has only a few counts. Here the CDR3 DNA reads TGTGCCAGCAGCCCTTCTAGACAGGGGACCGGGGAGCTGTTTTTT. Amino acids: CASSPSRQGTGELFF. The chain has TRBV7-3 and TRBJ2-2; 8 bases line up with TRBD1. Germline lookup yields CDR1 SGHTA and CDR2 FQGTGA. Trimming cost V 5 bases and J 5 bases; bases outside gene matches: 7. This CDR3 spans 15 amino acids.

CDR3 coding DNA: TGCGCCAGCAGCTTGGGACCCGCCAATGAGCAGTTCTTC. Translation gives CASSLGPANEQFF. The J gene is TRBJ2-1, the V gene TRBV5-1; D not certain. V was pared by 0 bases and J by 6 bases, with 7 bases between. CDR1 is SGHRS, CDR2 YFSETQ, per germline. The CDR3 has 13 amino acids.

This clonotype occurred a few times. The chain employs TRBV6-6 and TRBJ1-5; 7 nucleotides match TRBD1. Germline V gives CDR1 MNHNY, CDR2 SVGAGI (reference sequence). The CDR3 runs to 13 residues. Trimming took 5 bases from V and 4 from J; bases not matched to a gene: 2. Here the CDR3 reads CASSGQENQPQHF. CDR3 DNA: TGTGCCAGCAGTGGACAGGAAAATCAGCCCCAGCATTTT.

This chain joins TRBV27 and TRBJ1-2; 7 bases are a match to TRBD1. CDR1 is MNHEY and CDR2 is SMNVEV in the germline V gene (reference sequence). CDR3 length equals 15 residues. V lost 1 base and J lost 5; bases outside the gene matches: 7. DNA of the CDR3: TGTGCCAGCAGTTTATTCTGGGACAGAACATATGGCTACACCTTC. Amino acids: CASSLFWDRTYGYTF.

The chain has TRBV12-3 or TRBV12-4 and TRBJ2-1, with D uncertain. The CDR3 contains 14 residues. Between the trimmed V and J ends, which lost 6 bases and 6 bases, there was a span of 15 bases. The CDR3 DNA reads TGTGCCAGCAGCTCTGATCATCCAGGCAATGAGCAGTTCTTC. As protein: CASSSDHPGNEQFF.

This clonotype appeared many times. The rearrangement uses TRBV12-3 or TRBV12-4 and TRBJ1-2; D is undetermined. V was pared by 1 base and J by 4 bases, with 1 base between. This CDR3 has 11 amino acids. Here the CDR3 reads CASSLVYGYTF. In nucleotides, the CDR3 is TGTGCCAGCAGTTTAGTCTATGGCTACACCTTC.

This clonotype was observed a handful of times. The chain couples TRBV4-2 to TRBJ1-2; D is ambiguous. The V end was cut by 1 base, the J end by 2 bases, with 8 bases between. The CDR3 is 14 residues long. CDR1 and CDR2 (germline): LGHNA, YNFKEQ. CDR3: CASSQGGLNYGYTF. The CDR3 DNA follows: TGTGCCAGCAGCCAAGGAGGGTTGAACTATGGCTACACCTTC.

This clonotype was counted a few times. The rearrangement uses TRBV29-1 and TRBJ2-5; a weak D match, TRBD1 (5 bases). Germline lookup yields CDR1 SQVTM and CDR2 ANQGSEA. Trimming shortened V by 3 bases and J by 7 bases, and 12 bases separated the two germline ends. There are 12 residues in the CDR3. CDR3: CSVDRVGATQYF. The CDR3 nucleotides read TGCAGCGTTGACAGGGTGGGCGCGACCCAGTACTTC.

CDR3: CSAVDSLTGELFF. The CDR3 DNA reads TGCAGTGCTGTAGACTCACTCACCGGGGAGCTGTTTTTT. The chain uses TRBV20-1 and TRBJ2-2; D gene ambiguous. Trimming removed 5 bases from V and 4 bases from J, with 11 bases in between. CDR3 length: 13 residues. Per germline, CDR1 DFQATT and CDR2 SNEGSKA (reference sequence).

The genes are TRBV21-1 and TRBJ1-2; the tabulated D call, TRBD1, remains unverified against the DNA. TRBV21-1 counts as a pseudogene. The CDR3 length is 13 residues. In nucleotides, the CDR3 is TGTGCCAGCAGCAAAGGCCGGGGGCGCGGCTACACCTTC. It yields the protein CASSKGRGRGYTF.

This clonotype was seen a few times. V is TRBV10-3 and J is TRBJ1-4; 10 bases line up with TRBD1. The germline CDR1 and CDR2 sequences are ENHRY and SYGVKD. V lost 5 bases and J lost 7; bases outside the gene matches: 4. The CDR3 consists of 14 residues. For the CDR3, the DNA is TGTGCCATCAGTCCGGGACAGGGGACTGAAAAACTGTTTTTT. Its protein is CAISPGQGTEKLFF.

CDR3 sequence: CASSPYRGPNTEAFF. The CDR3 DNA reads TGTGCCAGCAGTCCCTACAGGGGCCCGAACACTGAAGCTTTCTTT. This chain connects TRBV7-9 to TRBJ1-1; 7 positions match TRBD1. Germline V gene data show CDR1 as SEHNR and CDR2 as FQNEAQ (reference sequence). Unmatched junction bases numbered 8, after V lost 6 bases and J lost 1 base. The CDR3 consists of 15 residues.

There are many counts of this clonotype. V is TRBV7-6 and J is TRBJ2-3; 10 nucleotides match TRBD2. V lost 6 bases and J lost 4; bases outside the gene matches: 7. The length of the CDR3 is 15 residues. The V gene's germline CDR1 is SGHVS and CDR2 FNYEAQ. CDR3 amino acids: CASSRAGGQADTQYF. The DNA of the CDR3 is TGTGCCAGCAGTCGAGCGGGAGGGCAAGCAGATACGCAGTATTTT.

The V call is TRBV5-6, the J call TRBJ1-1; TRBD1 matches 7 bases. The germline gives CDR1 SGHDT, CDR2 YYEEEE. The CDR3 is 15 amino acids. The V and J ends lost 4 bases and 0 bases, in that order; junction bases with no gene match: 6. CDR3 in amino acids: CASSVGDRLNTEAFF. The CDR3 region has the DNA TGTGCCAGCAGCGTGGGGGACAGATTGAACACTGAAGCTTTCTTT.

The count of this clonotype is one. The chain uses TRBV5-1 and TRBJ2-5; TRBD2 agrees at 9 bases. The germline V gene encodes CDR1 SGHRS and CDR2 YFSETQ. J was trimmed by 9 bases and V by 4 bases; bases with no gene match: 13. The CDR3 contains 15 residues. The CDR3 loop is CASSVLSGLAMSQYF. The CDR3 nucleotides read TGCGCCAGCAGCGTATTATCGGGACTAGCAATGTCCCAGTACTTC.

The V call is TRBV24-1, the J call TRBJ2-3; D is undetermined. Per the germline V gene, CDR1 is KGHDR and CDR2 is SFDVKD. V was pared by 2 bases and J by 10 bases, with 18 bases between. This CDR3 is built from 15 residues. This CDR3 reads CATSDSGALALSQYF. The CDR3 nucleotides are TGTGCCACCAGTGATTCAGGCGCCTTAGCCTTATCGCAGTATTTT.

This chain links TRBV7-6 with TRBJ2-1; 8 bases line up with TRBD2. The junction had 2 bases not matched to a gene; V was cut back by 1 base and J by 3 bases. CDR3 length: 15 amino acids. Germline loops: CDR1 SGHVS, CDR2 FNYEAQ. Here the CDR3 reads CASSLELADYNEQFF. CDR3 coding DNA: TGTGCCAGCAGCTTAGAACTAGCGGACTACAATGAGCAGTTCTTC. Using reference TRBV7-6 and TRBJ2-1 for the parts outside the CDR3, the full variable domain is GAGVSQSPRYKVTKRGQDVALRCDPISGHVSLYWYRQALGQGPEFLTYFNYEAQQDKSGLPNDRFSAERPEGSISTLTIQRTEQRDSAMYRCASSLELADYNEQFFGPGTRLTVL.

The gene calls are TRBV2 and TRBJ2-3; D is ambiguous. V was cut by 9 bases and J by 4 bases, with 8 bases left in between. This CDR3 has 11 amino acids. CDR1 and CDR2 (germline): SNHLY, FYNNEI. The CDR3 spells CASRWADTQYF. The DNA of the CDR3 is TGTGCCAGTCGGTGGGCAGATACGCAGTATTTT.

The V call is TRBV7-9, the J call TRBJ1-1; a weak D match, TRBD1 (5 bases). Trimming stripped 0 bases from V and 0 bases from J, with 11 bases between. Germline lookup yields CDR1 SEHNR and CDR2 FQNEAQ (reference sequence). CDR3 size: 16 residues. The CDR3 sequence is CASSLAGTSMNTEAFF. Here the CDR3 DNA reads TGTGCCAGCAGCTTAGCCGGGACGTCGATGAACACTGAAGCTTTCTTT.

This clonotype turned up a few times. V is TRBV7-9 and J is TRBJ2-1, with a weak D call TRBD1 (6 bases). The germline V gene has CDR1 SEHNR and CDR2 FQNEAQ (reference sequence). V lost 4 bases and J lost 9, with 10 bases in between. This CDR3 region has 12 residues. The CDR3 bases are TGTGCCAGCAGCTACAGGGCTCTTGAGCAGTTCTTC. This sequence encodes CASSYRALEQFF.

This clonotype has a single count. The CDR3 nucleotides read TGTGCCAGCACCCGTTGGGCCGGGGATACGCAGTATTTT. Translating it yields CASTRWAGDTQYF. The gene calls are TRBV9 and TRBJ2-3, with unresolved D. The germline V and J ends were trimmed by 6 bases and 6 bases, with 14 bases remaining between them. The CDR3 sequence is 13 residues long. Germline assignment: CDR1 SGDLS and CDR2 YYNGEE.

The genes are TRBV2 and TRBJ2-5; 10 bases are shared with TRBD2. The CDR3 covers 14 residues. Germline V CDR1 and CDR2: SNHLY, FYNNEI. V was pared by 6 bases and J by 6 bases, with 7 bases of the junction left unmatched. The CDR3 coding sequence is TGTGCCAGCAGCGCCGCTAGCGGGAGTCAGACCCAGTACTTC. Encoded protein: CASSAASGSQTQYF. Using reference TRBV2 and TRBJ2-5 for the parts outside the CDR3, the full variable domain is EPEVTQTPSHQVTQMGQEVILRCVPISNHLYFYWYRQILGQKVEFLVSFYNNEISEKSEIFDDQFSVERPDGSNFTLKIRSTKLEDSAMYFCASSAASGSQTQYFGPGTRLLVL.

This clonotype was counted only a few times. The rearrangement joins TRBV7-9 to TRBJ1-2; D might be TRBD1 (5 bases). Germline CDR1 reads SEHNR; CDR2 reads FQNEAQ (reference sequence). The CDR3 length is 13 residues. V dropped 5 bases and J dropped 9 bases, with 16 bases sitting between them. In DNA, the CDR3 is TGTGCCAGCAGCGCCGGGACGGGAGGAAGCTACACCTTC. Translating it yields CASSAGTGGSYTF.

In regard to this clonotype: One end of the junction is discordant with germline, which a read error may explain. The chain links TRBV11-3 to TRBJ2-3; D call uncertain. Germline V gene lookup returns CDR1 SGHNT and CDR2 YENEEA. The CDR3 length is 14 residues. This chain's CDR3 is CASSSPGSIDTQYF. CDR3 DNA sequence: TGTGCCAGCAGCTCCCCGGGTAGCATAGATACGCAGTATTTT.

The chain has TRBV11-3 and TRBJ2-2; D possibly corresponds to TRBD2 (5 bases). The CDR3 spans 17 residues. V was shortened by 0 bases and J by 3 bases, with 14 bases between the two germline ends. Germline V gives CDR1 SGHNT, CDR2 YENEEA. As DNA, the CDR3 is TGTGCCAGCAGCTTAGATCTTAGCGCGCATTACACCGGGGAGCTGTTTTTT. It is translated as CASSLDLSAHYTGELFF.

This clonotype was recorded at least ten times. This sequence joins TRBV7-2 and TRBJ2-1; D call uncertain. The V end was cut by 5 bases, the J end by 8 bases, with 19 bases between. CDR3 size: 15 residues. Germline V gene sequence: CDR1 SGHTA, CDR2 FQGNSA. CDR3 DNA sequence: TGTGCCAGCAGCCGGACCCTAGACGATGTGGATGAGCAGTTCTTC. Amino acids: CASSRTLDDVDEQFF.